This TCR beta chain was identified in a study of shared clonotypes between healthy human individuals. Findings and caveats of the study: Rarefaction showed sorted-subset sequencing was incomplete despite large depth. Relative to their counterparts shared across all four donors, non-shared clonotypes exhibited diminished generation probabilities.

Only CD45RO-negative cells positively selected for CCR7 counted as naive CD8 cells, so terminally differentiated effector memory CD45RA+ cells were excluded. HIV-negative, healthy adults without recent acute infections or vaccinations were the donors. The data were produced by immunoSEQ multiplex PCR, yet TCRdb's version contains in-frame clones alone and is incomplete. The sample has about 2.1 million clones, about 92% seen once. This CDR3 has 12 amino acids. CDR1 and CDR2 (germline): MNHEY, SMNVEV (reference sequence). Trimming cost V 8 bases and J 7 bases, with 12 bases left between them. As regards this clone: Its antigen is not known.

This TCR came from a man aged 18 to 30 in good health. Some clones in this sample may be carry-over from other donors' samples. Sequencing was done on a sample of naive CD8+ T cells from PBMCs. The chain employs TRBV27 and TRBJ2-1, with D maybe TRBD1 (5 bases). CDR3 nucleotides: TGTGCCAGCTGTCAGGGTACGAATGAGCAGTTCTTC. Its protein product is CASCQGTNEQFF.